This entry lists 23 T cell receptor beta chains sequenced from one sample in a study of regulatory T cells in long-lasting Graves disease (dated by TCRdb to the early 2020s). The time point tag for this specimen amounts to: newly diagnosed GD, antithyroid drugs for less than 3 months. RNA was extracted from PBMCs in TRIzol for both TCR sequencing and RNA sequencing. The library was generated by multiplex PCR. Sequencing took place on an Illumina HiSeq 4000. TCR beta libraries were built with iRepertoire HTBI primers and Arm-PCR amplification of CDR3 regions. TCRdb reprocessing: public reads trimmed at Q25 with fastp, clones called with MiXCR, in-frame beta chains kept. Here each entry gathers all rows of one CDR3 protein and keeps the most common genes and DNA. For this sample the table gives 200,000 to 250,000 distinct CDR3 sequences, of which roughly 19% were detected only once. Jointly, the top ten make up 12% of the sample.

The same data also contributed to another study, on T cells in Graves' hyperthyroidism and ophthalmopathy.

The sample was peripheral blood mononuclear cells (PBMCs), taken at new diagnosis, from a patient treated with antithyroid drugs. Every receptor here comes from a young woman with Graves disease. Donor details come from another sample of the same person, matched by shared clones.

The CDR3 nucleotides read TGTGCCAGCAGCCGAACAGGGAACATTCAGTACTTC. Its translation: CASSRTGNIQYF. The gene calls are TRBV7-8 and TRBJ2-4; tentative D call: TRBD1 (6 bases). The V gene's germline CDR1 is SGHVS and CDR2 FQNEAQ. V dropped 5 bases and J dropped 7 bases, with 9 bases sitting between them. The CDR3 runs to 12 residues.

This clonotype has at least ten counts. The chain is built from TRBV18 and TRBJ2-7; no firm D call. Germline V gene lookup returns CDR1 KGHSH and CDR2 LQKENI. V was trimmed by 3 bases and J by 2 bases, leaving 14 bases between them. This CDR3 contains 15 residues. This CDR3 reads CASSPLEVETYEQYF. As DNA, the CDR3 is TGTGCCAGCTCACCCCTGGAAGTTGAAACCTACGAGCAGTACTTC.

This clonotype was found many times. The junction and the germline gene differ at one end; a read error may be behind it. The chain employs TRBV5-1 and TRBJ1-1, with D hard to call. The CDR3 consists of 13 residues. The germline gives CDR1 SGHRS, CDR2 YFSETQ. The CDR3 bases are TGTGCCAGCAGCTTCAGGACGAACACTGAAGCTTTCTTT. Protein: CASSFRTNTEAFF. The variable domain in full, completed from reference TRBV5-1 and TRBJ1-1, reads KAGVTQTPRYLIKTRGQQVTLSCSPISGHRSVSWYQQTPGQGLQFLFEYFSETQRNKGNFPGRFSGRQFSNSRSEMNVSTLELGDSALYLCASSFRTNTEAFFGQGTRLTVV.

The chain employs TRBV9 and TRBJ2-3; D remains ambiguous. This CDR3 spans 14 amino acids. The germline V and J ends were trimmed by 2 bases and 7 bases, with 14 bases remaining between them. Germline CDR1 and CDR2: SGDLS and YYNGEE. CDR3 nucleotides: TGTGCCAGCAGCGTTGACCTCGTGACATATACGCAGTATTTT. Translation gives CASSVDLVTYTQYF.

The chain couples TRBV2 to TRBJ1-2; 10 bases are a match to TRBD1. V lost 9 bases and J lost 3; bases outside the gene matches: 4. The CDR3 spans 13 residues. Germline V lookup: CDR1 SNHLY, CDR2 FYNNEI. CDR3 sequence reads: CARQTGGYYGYTF. DNA of the CDR3: TGTGCCAGACAGACAGGGGGCTACTATGGCTACACCTTC.

This clonotype was seen ten or more times. J is TRBJ1-6 and V is TRBV6-1; 8 positions agree with TRBD1. Germline V gene lookup returns CDR1 MNHNS and CDR2 SASEGT. The V gene end was trimmed by 6 bases and the J gene end by 7 bases; junction bases not matched to a gene: 8. CDR3 size: 15 residues. The CDR3 is CASRRPDRENSPLHF. The CDR3 DNA follows: TGTGCCAGCAGACGCCCGGACAGGGAAAATTCACCCCTCCACTTT.

The chain combines TRBV5-5 with TRBJ2-7; maybe TRBD2 (6 bases). V lost 6 bases, J lost 1 base, and 23 bases lay in between. CDR3 size: 17 residues. Germline assignment: CDR1 SGHKS and CDR2 YYEKEE (reference sequence). CDR3 in DNA: TGTGCCAGCACCCGTGAGACTAGTCTTTTGTGGTCCTACGAGCAGTACTTC. It specifies CASTRETSLLWSYEQYF.

This clonotype was counted only a few times. The chain recombines TRBV20-1 with TRBJ2-2; D uncertain. CDR1 and CDR2 from the germline V gene are DFQATT and SNEGSKA (reference sequence). CDR3 length: 12 residues. The V gene lost 4 bases and the J gene lost 4 bases, with 7 bases spanning the gap. In DNA form, the CDR3 reads TGCAGTGCTACCCCGGGCACCGGGGAGCTGTTTTTT. Translation: CSATPGTGELFF.

With regard to this clonotype: This could be a read error, since a much larger clone is one nucleotide away. V usage is TRBV7-6 and J usage is TRBJ2-5; maybe TRBD1 (5 bases). Per the germline V gene, CDR1 is SGHVS and CDR2 is FNYEAQ. V gave up 1 base and J gave up 13 bases, with 16 bases separating them. The CDR3 is 13 amino acids. CDR3 region: CASSLGEGVDRYF. The CDR3 coding sequence is TGTGCCAGCAGCTTAGGGGAAGGGGTGGACCGGTACTTC.

The table lists this clonotype with many counts. This rearrangement joins TRBV2 to TRBJ1-2; 8 nucleotides agree with TRBD1. Germline lookup yields CDR1 SNHLY and CDR2 FYNNEI. V was pared by 6 bases and J by 4 bases, with 7 bases of the junction left unmatched. This CDR3 contains 14 residues. The CDR3 loop is CASSAGTGGYGYTF. The CDR3 DNA reads as TGTGCCAGCAGCGCCGGGACAGGAGGCTATGGCTACACCTTC.

This clonotype has only a few counts. This sequence joins TRBV10-3 and TRBJ1-6; TRBD1 is a possible D gene (6 bases). V lost 3 bases to trimming and J lost 5 bases, with 8 bases between them. The CDR3 extends over 14 amino acids. CDR1 and CDR2 from the germline V gene are ENHRY and SYGVKD. CDR3 region: CAISDRQDNSPLHF. The CDR3 bases are TGTGCCATCAGTGATAGACAGGATAATTCACCCCTCCACTTT.

Ten or more counts support this clonotype. CDR3 bases: TGTGCCAGCAGGACCGGTGGCTCCGGGGGGCCCGACTATGGCTACACCTTC. It specifies CASRTGGSGGPDYGYTF. The rearrangement joins TRBV28 to TRBJ1-2, with D possibly TRBD1 on 6 matching bases. This CDR3 has 17 amino acids. Looked up from germline, CDR1 is MDHEN and CDR2 is SYDVKM. V lost 6 bases and J 3 bases, leaving 23 bases between the germline ends.

This clonotype was recorded many times. CDR3 coding DNA: TGTGCCAGCAGCTCGCTACCGGGGGGAAGGGGCTATAATTCACCCCTCCACTTT. Amino acids: CASSSLPGGRGYNSPLHF. This chain links TRBV11-2 with TRBJ1-6, with D possibly TRBD1 on 5 matching bases. Trimming took off 4 bases at V and 3 bases at J, with 19 bases between the two ends. There are 18 residues in the CDR3. CDR1 is SGHAT, CDR2 FQNNGV, per germline.

This clonotype was detected ten times or more. The chain has TRBV2 and TRBJ2-7, with TRBD2 matching 7 bases. This CDR3 contains 14 residues. V lost 2 bases and J lost 4; bases outside the gene matches: 5. Per germline, CDR1 SNHLY and CDR2 FYNNEI. The CDR3 DNA reads as TGTGCCAGCAGTGAATATAACGGGAGGTACGAGCAGTACTTC. Its protein is CASSEYNGRYEQYF. The full variable domain, its missing parts supplied by reference TRBV2 and TRBJ2-7, is EPEVTQTPSHQVTQMGQEVILRCVPISNHLYFYWYRQILGQKVEFLVSFYNNEISEKSEIFDDQFSVERPDGSNFTLKIRSTKLEDSAMYFCASSEYNGRYEQYFGPGTRLTVT.

This clonotype came up many times. This chain connects TRBV6-1 to TRBJ1-2; D call uncertain. Germline V lookup: CDR1 MNHNS, CDR2 SASEGT. The V gene lost 4 bases and the J gene lost 7 bases, with 16 bases spanning the gap. The CDR3 is made up of 14 amino acids. CDR3 bases: TGTGCCAGCAGTGCACGGACGGCTAGCTCTGGCTACACCTTC. Translation gives CASSARTASSGYTF.

The chain joins TRBV10-2 to TRBJ2-7; D is perhaps TRBD1 (6 bases). Germline V CDR1 and CDR2: WSHSY, SAAADI. The CDR3 consists of 14 residues. V was clipped by 5 bases and J by 1 base, with 12 bases between them. CDR3 in DNA: TGCGCCAGCAGTACAGGGCCCAGATCCTACGAGCAGTACTTC. As protein: CASSTGPRSYEQYF.

This clonotype occurred many times. The J gene is TRBJ2-7, the V gene TRBV27; D is ambiguous. Germline V lookup: CDR1 MNHEY, CDR2 SMNVEV (reference sequence). V was cut by 6 bases and J by 9 bases, with 18 bases left in between. This CDR3 comprises 13 residues. The CDR3 coding sequence is TGTGCCAGCAGCTTTGACCTAGGCGGACGGCAGTACTTC. Amino acid sequence: CASSFDLGGRQYF.

There are a few counts of this clonotype. Possible read error: a much larger clone is one base away. The chain employs TRBV3-1 and TRBJ1-1, with 9 bases fitting TRBD1. This CDR3 spans 13 amino acids. Germline V gives CDR1 LGHDT, CDR2 YNNKEL (reference sequence). The CDR3 bases are TGTGTCAGCAGCCAAGGACAGGGGACTGAAGCTTTCTTT. This sequence encodes CVSSQGQGTEAFF.

This clonotype was seen only a few times. The gene calls are TRBV5-6 and TRBJ2-1; D not certain. This CDR3 is 12 amino acids long. CDR1 SGHDT and CDR2 YYEEEE come from the germline V gene. V gave up 3 bases and J gave up 7 bases, with 8 bases separating them. The CDR3 region is CASSWSWNEQFF. The CDR3 DNA sequence: TGTGCCAGCAGCTGGAGTTGGAATGAGCAGTTCTTC.

Notes on this clonotype: At one of its ends the junction is not consistent with the germline gene, which may arise from a read error. The genes are TRBV3-1 and TRBJ1-5; no clear D gene. CDR1 and CDR2 from the germline V gene are LGHDT and YNNKEL (reference sequence). This CDR3 spans 12 amino acids. This CDR3 reads CASSVDSGPRHF. CDR3 nucleotides: TGTGCCAGCAGCGTAGATTCCGGCCCCCGGCATTTT.

This clonotype was recorded a few times. This rearrangement joins TRBV19 to TRBJ1-1; a weak D match, TRBD1 (5 bases). This CDR3 comprises 15 residues. Germline V gene lookup returns CDR1 LNHDA and CDR2 SQIVND (reference sequence). Trimming took off 2 bases at V and 5 bases at J, with 15 bases between the two ends. CDR3 amino acids: CASSITGAGLTEAFF. The CDR3 nucleotides read TGTGCCAGTAGTATAACCGGGGCCGGGTTGACTGAAGCTTTCTTT. Full variable domain (missing parts from reference TRBV19 and TRBJ1-1): DGGITQSPKYLFRKEGQNVTLSCEQNLNHDAMYWYRQDPGQGLRLIYYSQIVNDFQKGDIAEGYSVSREKKESFPLTVTSAQKNPTAFYLCASSITGAGLTEAFFGQGTRLTVV.

This clonotype was seen ten or more times. The junction differs from germline at one of its ends, possibly a read error. The chain carries TRBV20-1 and TRBJ1-1; maybe TRBD1 (6 bases). CDR1 and CDR2 (germline): DFQATT, SNEGSKA (reference sequence). CDR3 length: 11 amino acids. The CDR3 sequence: CSARDYRGRSF. In nucleotides, the CDR3 is TGCAGTGCTAGAGATTACCGGGGGCGGAGCTTT.

This clonotype has a count of ten or more. This rearrangement joins TRBV20-1 to TRBJ1-2; TRBD1 might be the D (5 bases). V lost 0 bases and J lost 0, with 20 bases in between. Looked up from germline, CDR1 is DFQATT and CDR2 is SNEGSKA (reference sequence). There are 18 residues in the CDR3. The CDR3 reads CSARDRKVRVGANYGYTF. CDR3 coding DNA: TGCAGTGCTAGAGATCGAAAGGTCAGGGTGGGGGCTAACTATGGCTACACCTTC.